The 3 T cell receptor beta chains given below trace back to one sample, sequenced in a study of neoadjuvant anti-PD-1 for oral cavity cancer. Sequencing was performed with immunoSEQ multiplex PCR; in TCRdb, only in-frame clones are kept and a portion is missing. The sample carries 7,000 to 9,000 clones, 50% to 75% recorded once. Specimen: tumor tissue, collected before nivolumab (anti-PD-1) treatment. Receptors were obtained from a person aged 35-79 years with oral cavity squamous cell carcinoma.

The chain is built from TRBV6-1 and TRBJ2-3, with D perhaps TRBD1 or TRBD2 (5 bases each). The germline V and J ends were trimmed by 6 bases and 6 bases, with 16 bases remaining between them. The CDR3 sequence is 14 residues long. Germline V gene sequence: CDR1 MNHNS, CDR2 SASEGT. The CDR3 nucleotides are TGTGCCAGCAGGGATCCGGGGCGGCGGGATACGCAGTATTTT. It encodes CASRDPGRRDTQYF.

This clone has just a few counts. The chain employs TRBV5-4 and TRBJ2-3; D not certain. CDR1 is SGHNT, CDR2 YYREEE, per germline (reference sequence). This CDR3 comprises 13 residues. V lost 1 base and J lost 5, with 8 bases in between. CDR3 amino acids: CASSLKGIDTQYF. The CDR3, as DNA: TGTGCCAGCAGCTTGAAAGGAATAGATACGCAGTATTTT.

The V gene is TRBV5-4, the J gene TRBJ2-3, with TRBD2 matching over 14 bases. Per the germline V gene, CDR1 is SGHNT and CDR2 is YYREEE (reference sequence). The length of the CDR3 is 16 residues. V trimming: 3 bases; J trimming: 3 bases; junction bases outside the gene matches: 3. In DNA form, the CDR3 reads TGTGCCAGCAGCTCCGGACTAGCGGGGGGAACAGATACGCAGTATTTT. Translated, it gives CASSSGLAGGTDTQYF. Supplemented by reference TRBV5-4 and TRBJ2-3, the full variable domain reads ETGVTQSPTHLIKTRGQQVTLRCSSQSGHNTVSWYQQALGQGPQFIFQYYREEENGRGNFPPRFSGLQFPNYSSELNVNALELDDSALYLCASSSGLAGGTDTQYFGPGTRLTVL.